This is a list of T cell receptor beta chains from one sample in a study of technical replicates of blood from a few donors. Sequencing was performed with immunoSEQ multiplex PCR; in TCRdb, only in-frame clones are kept and a portion is missing. Counted here are roughly 92,000 clones, approximately 96% occurring once; the ten biggest clones make up around 0.3%. The sample consisted of T cells isolated from PBMCs. These receptors all come from a human donor in good health. CDR3s include the opening cysteine and the closing phenylalanine or tryptophan. Each record gives: J gene, D gene, V gene, CDR3 protein, CDR3 DNA. D genes are given only for firm matches.

TRBJ2-7	TRBD2	TRBV30	CAWSPGGGRVSYEQYF	TGTGCCTGGAGTCCCGGCGGCGGGAGGGTCTCCTACGAGCAGTACTTC
TRBJ2-1	TRBD2	TRBV30	CAWSVKRDSSYNEQFF	TGTGCCTGGAGTGTAAAGCGGGATAGCTCCTACAATGAGCAGTTCTTC
TRBJ2-2	TRBD2	TRBV28	CASSLVGLAGGLDTGELFF	TGTGCCAGCAGTTTAGTCGGGCTAGCGGGAGGCCTGGACACCGGGGAGCTGTTTTTT
TRBJ1-4	.	TRBV4-2	CASSQVDPSGRDNEKLFF	TGTGCCAGCAGCCAAGTTGACCCTTCGGGAAGGGATAATGAAAAACTGTTTTTT
TRBJ1-5	TRBD1	TRBV2	CASSRRDSYQPQHF	TGTGCCAGCAGCCGCCGGGACAGCTATCAGCCCCAGCATTTT
TRBJ1-2	TRBD1	TRBV9	CASSVDPGGGYGYTF	TGTGCCAGCAGCGTAGACCCAGGGGGCGGCTATGGCTACACCTTC
TRBJ1-5	TRBD1	TRBV15	CATSSNGQGIQPQHF	TGTGCCACCAGCAGTAACGGACAGGGGATACAGCCCCAGCATTTT
TRBJ1-2	TRBD1	TRBV5-5	CASSLTLGQGRTYGYTF	TGTGCCAGCAGCTTGACCCTGGGACAGGGGCGCACCTATGGCTACACCTTC
TRBJ1-1	TRBD1	TRBV19	CASSQQGATEAFF	TGTGCCAGTAGTCAACAGGGGGCTACTGAAGCTTTCTTT
TRBJ1-2	.	TRBV6-5	CASSSPGRNYGYTF	TGTGCCAGCAGTTCCCCTGGGAGGAACTATGGCTACACCTTC
TRBJ1-2	TRBD1	TRBV4-1	CASSQDRTGRDYGYTF	TGCGCCAGCAGCCAAGATAGGACAGGGCGCGACTATGGCTACACCTTC
TRBJ2-2	TRBD2	TRBV27	CATSGTSGRAIVAGELFF	TGTGCCACCTCCGGGACTAGCGGGAGGGCCATTGTGGCCGGGGAGCTGTTTTTT
TRBJ1-1	.	TRBV11-3	CASSFNAGITEAFF	TGTGCCAGCAGCTTTAATGCGGGGATCACTGAAGCTTTCTTT
TRBJ2-2	.	TRBV27	CASSSSGPAGNTGELFF	TGTGCCAGCAGTTCCTCTGGTCCAGCGGGGAACACCGGGGAGCTGTTTTTT
TRBJ2-7	.	TRBV27	CASSLNLGTAKYYEQYF	TGTGCCAGCAGTTTAAATCTAGGGACTGCCAAGTACTACGAGCAGTACTTC
TRBJ2-7	TRBD1	TRBV7-2	CASSYTGGDYEQYF	TGTGCCAGCAGCTATACAGGGGGAGACTACGAGCAGTACTTC
TRBJ2-6	TRBD1	TRBV19	CASSAGTGTFGANVLTF	TGTGCCAGTAGTGCCGGGACAGGGACTTTTGGGGCCAACGTCCTGACTTTC
TRBJ2-5	.	TRBV13	CASSRLGNQETQYF	TGTGCCAGCAGCCGACTAGGAAACCAAGAGACCCAGTACTTC